These 26 T cell receptor beta chains came from one sample sequenced in a study of T cell repertoires in aging, cancer and after chemotherapy. Amplification of TCR beta used genomic DNA extracted from peripheral blood. A mixed TRB-A/B primer pool amplified rearranged TRB by multiplex touch-down PCR. MiXCR was run by TCRdb on the multiplex PCR reads, yielding one entry per CDR3 protein. The sample yields some 3,100 distinct CDR3 sequences, around 21% seen once. What was sequenced was blood. Receptor source: a human donor with a solid tumor.

By share, this clonotype ranks as medium-sized. The chain employs TRBV29-1 and TRBJ2-7; a possible D gene is TRBD2 (6 bases). Germline V gene lookup returns CDR1 SQVTM and CDR2 ANQGSEA. V dropped 6 bases and J dropped 2 bases, with 17 bases sitting between them. CDR3 size: 14 residues. The CDR3 nucleotides read TGCAGCGTCCACCTGGGGACTCAACCCTACGAGCAGTACTTC. Translating gives CSVHLGTQPYEQYF.

In this sample, this clonotype turned up a few times. The chain combines TRBV6-1 with TRBJ1-5; D is possibly TRBD1 (6 bases). V gave up 4 bases and J gave up 0 bases, with 13 bases separating them. The CDR3 contains 16 residues. CDR1 MNHNS and CDR2 SASEGT come from the germline V gene. CDR3 amino acids: CASSGLTGYSNQPQHF. The CDR3 DNA sequence: TGTGCCAGCAGTGGCCTGACAGGTTATAGCAATCAGCCCCAGCATTTT.

The chain uses TRBV27 and TRBJ2-4; TRBD1 matches at 10 bases. From germline, CDR1 is MNHEY and CDR2 SMNVEV (reference sequence). Germline trimming cut 4 bases from V and 9 bases from J; bases unmatched to any gene: 6. The CDR3 runs to 14 residues. The CDR3 sequence: CASSSDRGSGIQYF. The CDR3 coding sequence is TGTGCCAGCAGTTCGGACAGGGGGTCCGGCATTCAGTACTTC.

This clonotype counts as medium-sized (0.01 to 0.1%). The V call is TRBV6-5, the J call TRBJ1-1; D not resolved. V was cut by 0 bases and J by 5 bases, with 10 bases left in between. The CDR3 is 14 residues long. Germline-derived CDR1 and CDR2 are MNHEY and SVGAGI. The CDR3 nucleotides read TGTGCCAGCAGTTACTCGATTGGGCGAACTGAAGCTTTCTTT. This codes for CASSYSIGRTEAFF.

The rearrangement joins TRBV5-1 to TRBJ2-7, with TRBD1 matching 9 bases. The CDR3 spans 15 residues. V lost 4 bases and J lost 5; bases outside the gene matches: 10. From germline, CDR1 is SGHRS and CDR2 YFSETQ. CDR3 sequence: CASSAGGDRVHEQYF. The CDR3 coding sequence is TGCGCCAGCAGCGCTGGGGGGGACAGGGTCCACGAGCAGTACTTC.

The rearrangement joins TRBV12-3 or TRBV12-4 to TRBJ2-7; D is unclear. The CDR3 is 11 residues long. Deletions cut 5 bases from V and 4 bases from J, with 6 bases between. CDR3 sequence reads: CASSLNYEQYF. The CDR3, as DNA: TGTGCCAGCAGTCTTAATTACGAGCAGTACTTC.

The gene calls are TRBV27 and TRBJ2-7; 7 positions agree with TRBD2. V shed 0 bases, J shed 2 bases, and the junction held 7 bases outside the gene matches. The CDR3 has 16 amino acids. Germline V gene lookup returns CDR1 MNHEY and CDR2 SMNVEV (reference sequence). The CDR3 region has the DNA TGTGCCAGCAGTTTATCTTTAGCGGGTTGGGCCTACGAGCAGTACTTC. It yields the protein CASSLSLAGWAYEQYF.

This clonotype was seen only a few times. The V and J genes are TRBV7-2 and TRBJ1-3; a weak D match, TRBD1 (6 bases). The germline V gene has CDR1 SGHTA and CDR2 FQGNSA. The CDR3 has 17 residues. Trimming took 2 bases from V and 2 from J, leaving 16 bases between them. The CDR3 nucleotides are TGTGCCAGCAGCTTACCCAACTTAAGGGGGGCTGGAAACACCATATATTTT. It specifies CASSLPNLRGAGNTIYF.

This clonotype is medium-sized (0.01 to 0.1%). This chain links TRBV6-1 with TRBJ1-5; D unresolved. CDR3 length: 16 residues. The V end lost 1 base, the J end lost 6 bases, and 16 bases lay between the germline ends. Germline loops: CDR1 MNHNS, CDR2 SASEGT. CDR3 nucleotide sequence: TGTGCCAGCAGTGAAGGGTACGGGGAAGGCGGTCAGCCCCAGCATTTT. Translated, it gives CASSEGYGEGGQPQHF.

On this clonotype itself: A much more abundant neighbour one base away suggests this may be a read error. The V and J genes are TRBV7-6 and TRBJ2-3, with D uncertain. The CDR3 spans 11 residues. V was clipped by 6 bases and J by 7 bases, with 8 bases between them. CDR1 SGHVS and CDR2 FNYEAQ come from the germline V gene. The CDR3: CASRVTNTQYF. For the CDR3, the DNA is TGTGCCAGCAGAGTCACGAATACGCAGTATTTT.

The chain uses TRBV28 and TRBJ1-1; maybe TRBD1 (6 bases). V dropped 6 bases and J dropped 1 base, with 15 bases sitting between them. Germline V gene lookup returns CDR1 MDHEN and CDR2 SYDVKM. The CDR3 runs 15 residues. The CDR3 loop is CASRTTGNTNTEAFF. The CDR3 nucleotides read TGTGCCAGCAGGACAACAGGGAACACGAACACTGAAGCTTTCTTT.

This clonotype is medium-sized in the sample. CDR3 in amino acids: CSVTGGGGNTIYF. CDR3 nucleotides: TGCAGCGTTACAGGGGGAGGTGGAAACACCATATATTTT. This sequence joins TRBV29-1 and TRBJ1-3, with 8 bases matching TRBD1. This CDR3 region has 13 residues. The germline V gene encodes CDR1 SQVTM and CDR2 ANQGSEA. J gave up 3 bases and V 5 bases, and 3 bases lay outside the gene matches.

This clonotype was picked up a small number of times. The chain has TRBV18 and TRBJ2-7; 8 bases agree with TRBD1. Germline assignment: CDR1 KGHSH and CDR2 LQKENI. With V trimmed by 3 bases and J by 2 bases, 6 bases remained unmatched. There are 15 residues in the CDR3. The CDR3 region is CASSPRDRPPYEQYF. CDR3 in DNA: TGTGCCAGCTCACCGCGGGACAGGCCCCCCTACGAGCAGTACTTC.

This clonotype is termed medium-sized. The chain combines TRBV19 with TRBJ2-6; D is undetermined. Germline V gene sequence: CDR1 LNHDA, CDR2 SQIVND (reference sequence). V gave up 4 bases and J gave up 1 base, with 5 bases separating them. The CDR3 sequence is 14 residues long. The CDR3 bases are TGTGCCAGTAGTACCCATTCTGGGGCCAACGTCCTGACTTTC. Its translation is CASSTHSGANVLTF.

Turning to this clonotype: A read error may be the cause here, since a much bigger clone is one base away. This sequence joins TRBV27 and TRBJ1-2, with a possible D match to TRBD1 (5 bases). This CDR3 contains 13 residues. V was shortened by 3 bases and J by 8 bases, with 13 bases between the two germline ends. Germline CDR1 is MNHEY and CDR2 is SMNVEV (reference sequence). The DNA for the CDR3 is TGTGCCAGCAGTTTGGCGTCAGGGAGAGGCTACACCTTC. Its translation is CASSLASGRGYTF.

This clonotype appeared a single time. The J gene is TRBJ1-1, the V gene TRBV6-5; tentative D call: TRBD1 (5 bases). The CDR3 length is 14 residues. CDR1 and CDR2 (germline): MNHEY, SVGAGI. The V and J ends lost 5 bases and 10 bases respectively, with 20 bases between them. The CDR3 DNA reads TGTGCCAGCAGTGAAGCAGCGGGGGGACGAGGAGCTTTCTTT. Translating it yields CASSEAAGGRGAFF.

By share, this clonotype ranks as large (0.1 to 1%). This sequence joins TRBV7-9 and TRBJ1-1; D possibly corresponds to TRBD1 (5 bases). Germline-derived CDR1 and CDR2 are SEHNR and FQNEAQ (reference sequence). The V gene lost 5 bases and the J gene lost 5 bases, with 9 bases spanning the gap. This CDR3 comprises 12 residues. The CDR3 loop is CASSLDKTEAFF. The CDR3 region has the DNA TGTGCCAGCAGCCTGGACAAAACTGAAGCTTTCTTT.

This clonotype was observed a handful of times. This chain uses TRBV18 with TRBJ1-3, with 7 bases that match TRBD1. V gave up 5 bases and J gave up 0 bases; unmatched junction bases: 10. Per the germline V gene, CDR1 is KGHSH and CDR2 is LQKENI. CDR3 length: 17 amino acids. For the CDR3, the DNA is TGTGCCAGCTCAAGAGCCCAGGGACAGTTCTCTGGAAACACCATATATTTT. This translates into CASSRAQGQFSGNTIYF.

This clonotype has a handful of counts. The chain is built from TRBV4-2 and TRBJ2-7; a weak D match, TRBD2 (6 bases). Trimming pared 1 base from V and 3 bases from J, leaving 13 bases between. Germline assignment: CDR1 LGHNA and CDR2 YNFKEQ. The CDR3 totals 15 residues. DNA for the CDR3: TGTGCCAGCAGCCAAGGGCTAGCGATCAACTACGAGCAGTACTTC. Translation gives CASSQGLAINYEQYF.

This clonotype was seen a few times. The J gene is TRBJ2-4, the V gene TRBV6-1, with no clear D. This CDR3 contains 15 residues. The germline gives CDR1 MNHNS, CDR2 SASEGT. Trimming removed 1 base at V and 8 bases at J, with 15 bases between. The CDR3 DNA reads TGTGCCAGCAGTGAAGGGGAAAGGGCTCGGGACATTCAGTACTTC. It codes for CASSEGERARDIQYF.

This clonotype is medium-sized. J is TRBJ2-3 and V is TRBV10-3; 12 bases line up with TRBD2. CDR3 length equals 14 residues. Germline trimming cut 10 bases from V and 3 bases from J; bases unmatched to any gene: 5. Germline CDR1 is ENHRY and CDR2 is SYGVKD. The CDR3 sequence is CATRLAGETDTQYF. In nucleotides, the CDR3 is TGTGCCACGCGACTAGCGGGAGAAACAGATACGCAGTATTTT.

This clonotype has just one count. One end of the junction fails to match germline, which may point to a read error. This chain joins TRBV10-1 and TRBJ1-2; D remains unclear. The CDR3 is made up of 10 amino acids. Germline loops: CDR1 WNHNN, CDR2 SYGVQD (reference sequence). CDR3 sequence (DNA): TGCGCCAGGGCCGGTTATGGCCACACCTTC. Translated, it gives CARAGYGHTF.

This clonotype ranks as medium-sized (0.01 to 0.1%). The chain carries TRBV7-2 and TRBJ2-5, with D possibly matching TRBD1 (6 bases). There are 15 residues in the CDR3. V was shortened by 1 base and J by 4 bases, with 13 bases between the two germline ends. Per the germline V gene, CDR1 is SGHTA and CDR2 is FQGNSA. The CDR3 loop reads CASSLDPGVGETQYF. The CDR3 DNA follows: TGTGCCAGCAGCTTAGACCCAGGGGTTGGAGAGACCCAGTACTTC.

This clonotype was observed a handful of times. This chain uses TRBV24-1 with TRBJ2-2, with D hard to call. V was trimmed by 3 bases and J by 5 bases, leaving 15 bases between them. Germline CDR1 is KGHDR and CDR2 is SFDVKD. The CDR3 sequence is 16 residues long. The CDR3 region is CATSDTRLGWTGELFF. In DNA form, the CDR3 reads TGTGCCACCAGTGATACACGCCTAGGATGGACCGGGGAGCTGTTTTTT.

The gene calls are TRBV12-3 or TRBV12-4 and TRBJ2-2, with TRBD1 matching over 10 bases. The CDR3 runs to 18 residues. The trim removed 6 bases at V and 5 bases at J, leaving 15 bases unmatched. CDR3 in amino acids: CASSWATDRGRRTGELFF. The CDR3 DNA is TGTGCCAGCAGCTGGGCGACTGACAGGGGGCGTCGGACCGGGGAGCTGTTTTTT.

This rearrangement joins TRBV6-2 or TRBV6-3 to TRBJ2-7, with 8 bases identical to TRBD2. CDR1 and CDR2 (germline): MNHEY, SVGEGT. V trimming: 5 bases; J trimming: 0 bases; junction bases outside the gene matches: 3. This CDR3 is 14 amino acids long. The CDR3 spells CASSPGTSSYEQYF. The CDR3 DNA is TGTGCCAGCAGTCCCGGGACTAGCTCCTACGAGCAGTACTTC.